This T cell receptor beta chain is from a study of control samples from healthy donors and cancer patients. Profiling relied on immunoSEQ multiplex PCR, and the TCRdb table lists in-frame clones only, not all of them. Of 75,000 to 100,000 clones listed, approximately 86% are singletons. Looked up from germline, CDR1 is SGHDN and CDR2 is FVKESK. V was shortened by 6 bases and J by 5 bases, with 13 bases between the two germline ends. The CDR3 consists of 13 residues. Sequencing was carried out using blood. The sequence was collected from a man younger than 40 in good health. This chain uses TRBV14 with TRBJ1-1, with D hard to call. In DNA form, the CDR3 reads TGTGCCAGCAGTCTCCGTCTGCGTACTGAAGCTTTCTTT. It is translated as CASSLRLRTEAFF.